This TCR beta chain stems from a study of cytotoxic CD8 clonotypes in ibrutinib-treated CLL. TCRdb's copy holds only in-frame clones and misses some; the assay was immunoSEQ multiplex PCR. Altogether about 6,700 clones are present, roughly three quarters being singletons, with the ten largest covering 26%. The CDR3 is made up of 15 amino acids. V shed 3 bases, J shed 5 bases, and the junction held 7 bases outside the gene matches. Germline V gene sequence: CDR1 SGHVS, CDR2 FQNEAQ. Only a few counts were recorded for this clone. The source is a human donor with chronic lymphocytic leukemia. The material was PBMCs, obtained before ibrutinib treatment. V gene TRBV7-8 combines with J gene TRBJ2-5; 9 nucleotides align to TRBD2. CDR3 amino acids: CASSFGVTSGETQYF. The CDR3 nucleotides read TGTGCCAGCAGCTTTGGCGTGACTAGCGGTGAGACCCAGTACTTC.